These 27 T cell receptor beta chains originate from one sample sequenced in a study of blood T cells in healthy people across ages. Combining a sample-barcoded 5' primer with a J-beta primer mix, a second PCR ran for roughly 7 to 11 cycles. TCRdb redid the calling of the 5' RACE reads with MiXCR, one entry per CDR3 protein. The profile covers around 670,000 distinct CDR3 sequences, with 25% to 35% appearing a single time and 15% to 19% taken by the ten largest. The sequenced sample consisted of blood. These receptors all come from an elderly woman in good health.

This clonotype came up many times. The chain joins TRBV7-2 to TRBJ1-1, with D perhaps TRBD1 (5 bases). Trimming left V 1 base short and J 0 bases short, with 15 bases between. The CDR3 consists of 17 residues. CDR1 is SGHTA, CDR2 FQGNSA, per germline. The CDR3 sequence: CASSLGGGRAMNTEAFF. In DNA form, the CDR3 reads TGTGCCAGCAGCTTAGGGGGGGGACGGGCCATGAACACTGAAGCTTTCTTT.

This clonotype has a handful of counts. V usage is TRBV2 and J usage is TRBJ2-3; D gene uncertain. The CDR3 spans 14 residues. The germline CDR1 and CDR2 sequences are SNHLY and FYNNEI. V was trimmed by 4 bases and J by 6 bases, leaving 14 bases between them. This chain's CDR3 is CASSVGRTGDTQYF. The CDR3 DNA reads TGTGCCAGCAGTGTGGGTCGGACGGGCGATACGCAGTATTTT.

The V gene is TRBV12-3 or TRBV12-4, the J gene TRBJ1-4; possible D gene TRBD1, 5 bases. The V and J ends lost 6 bases and 5 bases respectively, with 16 bases between them. The CDR3 extends over 15 amino acids. Written as DNA, the CDR3 is TGTGCCAGCAGGCGTACCGGGACCGCGAATGAAAAACTGTTTTTT. Translating gives CASRRTGTANEKLFF.

The chain employs TRBV20-1 and TRBJ2-1, with TRBD2 identical over 8 bases. From germline, CDR1 is DFQATT and CDR2 SNEGSKA (reference sequence). This CDR3 has 16 residues. The J segment lost 7 bases and the V segment lost 0 bases, leaving 11 bases of the junction unmatched. The chain's CDR3 is CSARDTRSGSGNEQFF. For the CDR3, the DNA is TGCAGTGCTAGAGATACTAGGAGCGGGAGTGGAAATGAGCAGTTCTTC.

This clonotype was counted ten times or more. This chain uses TRBV15 with TRBJ2-4; D might be TRBD1 (6 bases). Germline V gene lookup returns CDR1 LNHNV and CDR2 YYDKDF (reference sequence). V gave up 5 bases and J gave up 8 bases, with 13 bases separating them. The length of the CDR3 is 13 residues. The chain's CDR3 is CATSVSRGHIQYF. The CDR3 coding sequence is TGTGCCACCAGCGTTAGCAGGGGCCACATTCAGTACTTC.

This rearrangement joins TRBV24-1 to TRBJ1-2; D remains unclear. The CDR3 loop spans 13 amino acids. With 4 bases removed from V and 8 bases from J, the gap between germline ends came to 13 bases. The germline V gene has CDR1 KGHDR and CDR2 SFDVKD. The CDR3 is CATSDPDGGGYTF. The CDR3 bases are TGTGCCACCAGTGACCCCGACGGAGGGGGCTACACCTTC.

There are a few counts of this clonotype. This may stem from a read error, because a much larger clone lies one nucleotide away. The J gene is TRBJ2-7, the V gene TRBV29-1; D may be TRBD1 or TRBD2 (5 bases each). Trimming shortened V by 5 bases and J by 4 bases, and 15 bases separated the two germline ends. This CDR3 is 13 amino acids long. Per germline, CDR1 SQVTM and CDR2 ANQGSEA. CDR3 DNA sequence: TGCAGCGTTCGGGACGCGGGTCGTTACGAGCAGTACTTC. Encoded protein: CSVRDAGRYEQYF.

Ten or more counts support this clonotype. The J gene is TRBJ2-7, the V gene TRBV3-1; 7 nucleotides match TRBD1. J gave up 3 bases and V 0 bases, and 5 bases lay outside the gene matches. Germline CDR1 is LGHDT and CDR2 is YNNKEL (reference sequence). This CDR3 contains 15 residues. CDR3 sequence reads: CASSQDWDRSYEQYF. The CDR3 DNA is TGTGCCAGCAGCCAAGATTGGGACAGAAGCTACGAGCAGTACTTC.

This clonotype occurred many times. The chain carries TRBV10-3 and TRBJ2-7, with 9 bases fitting TRBD2. This CDR3 spans 15 amino acids. CDR1 and CDR2 from the germline V gene are ENHRY and SYGVKD. J lost 2 bases, V lost 2 bases, and 4 bases had no gene match. The CDR3 bases are TGTGCCATCAGTGAGAGGCGGGGGGGCGCCTACGAGCAGTACTTC. It is translated as CAISERRGGAYEQYF.

The CDR3 is CASSPGENTGELFF. The CDR3 coding sequence is TGTGCCAGCAGCCCCGGGGAGAACACCGGGGAGCTGTTTTTT. This sequence joins TRBV12-3 or TRBV12-4 and TRBJ2-2, with D perhaps matching TRBD2 (5 bases). The CDR3 covers 14 residues. Trimming left V 6 bases short and J 1 base short, with 9 bases between.

J is TRBJ1-1 and V is TRBV5-1; D is ambiguous. V was shortened by 4 bases and J by 4 bases, with 14 bases between the two germline ends. CDR1 SGHRS and CDR2 YFSETQ come from the germline V gene. This CDR3 contains 14 residues. CDR3 in amino acids: CASSRGRVGTEAFF. The CDR3 DNA follows: TGCGCCAGCAGCCGTGGACGAGTGGGCACTGAAGCTTTCTTT.

This sequence joins TRBV7-2 and TRBJ1-2; 8 bases align to TRBD1. The CDR3 is 16 amino acids. The V gene end was trimmed by 2 bases and the J gene end by 5 bases; junction bases not matched to a gene: 10. CDR1 SGHTA and CDR2 FQGNSA come from the germline V gene. CDR3 in amino acids: CASSLPRTGLQYGYTF. CDR3 nucleotides: TGTGCCAGCAGCTTACCAAGGACAGGGTTACAGTATGGCTACACCTTC.

To note about this clonotype: Germline and junction disagree at one end, which may indicate a read error. In nucleotides, the CDR3 is TGTGCCAGCAGTTTCCTGGGTTACGAGCAGGACTTC. Protein sequence: CASSFLGYEQDF. V is TRBV28 and J is TRBJ2-7; D is unclear. CDR1 and CDR2 from the germline V gene are MDHEN and SYDVKM. This CDR3 has 12 residues.

A word on this clonotype: This may stem from a read error, because a much larger clone lies one nucleotide away. This chain connects TRBV27 to TRBJ2-1; TRBD1 matches at 10 bases. Germline values: CDR1 MNHEY, CDR2 SMNVEV (reference sequence). This CDR3 is built from 15 residues. The CDR3 region is CASRRTGGSYNERFF. The CDR3 bases are TGTGCCAGCCGCAGGACAGGGGGTTCCTACAATGAGCGGTTCTTC.

This clonotype was detected many times. This chain connects TRBV5-1 to TRBJ2-1; 11 positions agree with TRBD2. There are 15 residues in the CDR3. The J segment lost 7 bases and the V segment lost 4 bases, leaving 7 bases of the junction unmatched. The germline V gene encodes CDR1 SGHRS and CDR2 YFSETQ. CDR3 in amino acids: CASSNSGGAINEQFF. Here the CDR3 DNA reads TGCGCCAGCAGCAATAGCGGGGGGGCAATAAATGAGCAGTTCTTC.

This clonotype was seen ten or more times. The chain couples TRBV2 to TRBJ2-5; the D is unclear. The length of the CDR3 is 15 residues. The germline gives CDR1 SNHLY, CDR2 FYNNEI. Trimming took off 6 bases at V and 5 bases at J, with 19 bases between the two ends. The CDR3 sequence: CASRNSQALGETQYF. Here the CDR3 DNA reads TGTGCCAGCAGAAACTCCCAAGCTCTAGGGGAGACCCAGTACTTC.

Turning to this clonotype: Possible read error: a much larger clone is one base away. This chain joins TRBV7-2 and TRBJ1-5; maybe TRBD1 (6 bases). V was clipped by 8 bases and J by 9 bases, with 17 bases between them. Germline V gene lookup returns CDR1 SGHTA and CDR2 FQGNSA. The CDR3 extends over 13 amino acids. The CDR3 DNA follows: TGTGCCAGCGGCCGGGGGGGGCCCAGGCCCCAGCATTTT. It codes for CASGRGGPRPQHF. The whole variable domain, remainder taken from reference TRBV7-2 and TRBJ1-5, is GAGVSQSPSNKVTEKGKDVELRCDPISGHTALYWYRQSLGQGLEFLIYFQGNSAPDKSGLPSDRFSAERTGGSVSTLTIQRTQQEDSAVYLCASGRGGPRPQHFGDGTRLSIL.

This clonotype was seen only once. The chain uses TRBV20-1 and TRBJ1-2, with TRBD1 identical over 7 bases. Trimming took 7 bases from V and 6 from J; bases not matched to a gene: 14. The CDR3 is 14 residues long. Per germline, CDR1 DFQATT and CDR2 SNEGSKA (reference sequence). The CDR3: CSVKSGTALDGYTF. The CDR3 nucleotides are TGCAGTGTTAAAAGCGGGACAGCCCTCGATGGCTACACCTTC.

As to this clonotype: Possible read error: a much larger clone is one base away. The rearrangement links TRBV2 to TRBJ2-7; the D gene is possibly TRBD1 (5 bases). The CDR3 has 10 amino acids. From germline, CDR1 is SNHLY and CDR2 FYNNEI. V lost 8 bases and J 7 bases, leaving 9 bases between the germline ends. This CDR3 reads CASWGNEQYF. CDR3 in DNA: TGTGCCAGCTGGGGCAATGAGCAGTACTTC.

This clonotype was counted many times. This chain links TRBV6-2 or TRBV6-3 with TRBJ2-1; TRBD1 might be the D (5 bases). The CDR3 length is 16 residues. Germline loops: CDR1 MNHEY, CDR2 SVGEGT. V lost 6 bases and J lost 2, with 17 bases in between. The CDR3 nucleotides read TGTGCCAGCAGAACCTTGGGGTGGGGCCCCTACAATGAGCAGTTCTTC. It is translated as CASRTLGWGPYNEQFF.

This clonotype came up many times. DNA for the CDR3: TGTGCCAGCAGTTCAGTAAAGTCCTACAATGAGCAGTACTTC. It translates to CASSSVKSYNEQYF. This chain joins TRBV12-3 or TRBV12-4 and TRBJ2-7; D call uncertain. Deletions cut 4 bases from V and 7 bases from J, with 17 bases between. CDR3 length equals 14 residues.

This clonotype was observed many times. The J gene is TRBJ2-5, the V gene TRBV6-6; TRBD2 might be the D (7 bases). Germline V gene lookup returns CDR1 MNHNY and CDR2 SVGAGI (reference sequence). CDR3 size: 14 residues. Trimming removed 7 bases from V and 5 bases from J, with 17 bases in between. The CDR3 sequence: CASTHGGGGETQYF. CDR3 DNA sequence: TGTGCCAGCACCCATGGGGGGGGCGGGGAGACCCAGTACTTC.

The rearrangement joins TRBV7-3 to TRBJ2-1, with a weak D call TRBD2 (5 bases). The CDR3 length is 15 residues. Trimming took off 5 bases at V and 7 bases at J, with 18 bases between the two ends. Germline loops: CDR1 SGHTA, CDR2 FQGTGA. CDR3 residues: CASSTRGPSGNEQFF. DNA of the CDR3: TGTGCCAGCAGCACCCGGGGTCCGTCTGGGAATGAGCAGTTCTTC.

J is TRBJ2-3 and V is TRBV12-3 or TRBV12-4, with no clear D. CDR3 length: 11 residues. Trimming shortened V by 6 bases and J by 4 bases, and 5 bases separated the two germline ends. The CDR3 bases are TGTGCCAGCAGGATAGCAGATACGCAGTATTTT. This codes for CASRIADTQYF.

The chain has TRBV30 and TRBJ1-5; TRBD1 matches 10 bases. The V and J ends lost 3 bases and 2 bases, in that order; junction bases with no gene match: 10. The CDR3 spans 17 residues. Germline CDR1 GTSNPN, CDR2 SVGIG (reference sequence). CDR3 in amino acids: CAWSVKGQGFGNQPQHF. The CDR3 DNA sequence: TGTGCCTGGAGCGTTAAGGGACAGGGGTTTGGCAATCAGCCCCAGCATTTT.

This clonotype appeared once. This rearrangement joins TRBV30 to TRBJ1-1; D perhaps matches TRBD1 (6 bases). CDR3 length: 12 residues. V was pared by 4 bases and J by 6 bases, with 12 bases between. Per the germline V gene, CDR1 is GTSNPN and CDR2 is SVGIG (reference sequence). The CDR3 DNA reads as TGTGCCTGGACGGTACAGGGACCTGAAGCTTTCTTT. Its translation is CAWTVQGPEAFF.

This clonotype was observed at least ten times. The DNA of the CDR3 is TGTGCCAGCAAAGAACTAGCGGGGGGCAATGAGCAGTTCTTC. Its translation is CASKELAGGNEQFF. V usage is TRBV7-2 and J usage is TRBJ2-1; the match to TRBD2 covers 12 bases. The V gene's germline CDR1 is SGHTA and CDR2 FQGNSA. The V gene end was trimmed by 7 bases and the J gene end by 6 bases; junction bases not matched to a gene: 4. The CDR3 sequence is 14 residues long.